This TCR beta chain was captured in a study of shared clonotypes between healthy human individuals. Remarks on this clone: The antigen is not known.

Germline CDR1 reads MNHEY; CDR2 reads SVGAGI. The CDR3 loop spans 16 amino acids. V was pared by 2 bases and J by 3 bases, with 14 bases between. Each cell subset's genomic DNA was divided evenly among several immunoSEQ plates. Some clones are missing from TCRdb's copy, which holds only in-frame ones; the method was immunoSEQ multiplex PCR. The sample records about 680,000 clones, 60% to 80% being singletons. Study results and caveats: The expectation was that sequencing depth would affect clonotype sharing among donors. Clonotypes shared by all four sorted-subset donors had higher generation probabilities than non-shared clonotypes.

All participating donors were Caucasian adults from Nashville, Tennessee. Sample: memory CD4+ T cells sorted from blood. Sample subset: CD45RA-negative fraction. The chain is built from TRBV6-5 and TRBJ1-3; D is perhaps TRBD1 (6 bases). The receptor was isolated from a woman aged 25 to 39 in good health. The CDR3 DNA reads TGTGCCAGCAGTTACACTGGACAGACTGATGGAAACACCATATATTTT. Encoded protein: CASSYTGQTDGNTIYF.